A single count supports the clone carrying this T cell receptor (beta chain). The data were taken from a study of blood T cell repertoires in COVID-19. Study-wide context: Acute and convalescent COVID-19 samples came from the United States, Italy and Spain.

Repertoires were generated with immunoSEQ multiplex PCR, while TCRdb's copy carries only in-frame clones and drops some. The table has 200,000 to 250,000 clones, around 90% seen once. This CDR3 region has 15 residues. After removal of 7 bases from V and 4 bases from J, the junction contained 9 bases not matched to a gene. Germline CDR1 is SGHRS and CDR2 is YFSETQ. The sequencing input was peripheral blood. The TCR sequence derives from a man in his sixties who had recovered from COVID-19. V gene TRBV5-1 combines with J gene TRBJ2-2; 8 positions agree with TRBD2. The CDR3 sequence is CASGWIAGLTGELFF. The DNA of the CDR3 is TGCGCCAGCGGTTGGATAGCGGGGCTCACCGGGGAGCTGTTTTTT.